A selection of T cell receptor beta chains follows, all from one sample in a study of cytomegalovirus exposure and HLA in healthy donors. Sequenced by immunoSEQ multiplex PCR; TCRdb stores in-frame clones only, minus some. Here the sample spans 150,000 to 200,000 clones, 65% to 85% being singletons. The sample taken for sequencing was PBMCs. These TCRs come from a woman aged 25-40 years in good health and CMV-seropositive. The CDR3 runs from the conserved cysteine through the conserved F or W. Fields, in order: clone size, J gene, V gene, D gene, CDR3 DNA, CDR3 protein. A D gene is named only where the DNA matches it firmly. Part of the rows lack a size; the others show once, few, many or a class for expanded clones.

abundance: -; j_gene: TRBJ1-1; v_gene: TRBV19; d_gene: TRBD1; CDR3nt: TGTGCCAGTAGTACGCCGAGGACAGGGAACACTGAAGCTTTCTTT; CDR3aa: CASSTPRTGNTEAFF
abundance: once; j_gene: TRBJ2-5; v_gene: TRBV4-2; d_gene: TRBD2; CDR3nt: TGTGCCAGCAGCCAAAGTCTAGCGGGGGCCGGGGTAGAGACCCAGTACTTC; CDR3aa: CASSQSLAGAGVETQYF
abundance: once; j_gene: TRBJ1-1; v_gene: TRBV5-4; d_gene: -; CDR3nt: TGTGCCAGCAGTCTAGGGGGAGATGAAGCTTTCTTT; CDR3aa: CASSLGGDEAFF
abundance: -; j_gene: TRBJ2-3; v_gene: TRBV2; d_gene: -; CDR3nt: TGTGCCAGCATCGGGGGAGTCAGACCAGATACGCAGTATTTT; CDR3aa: CASIGGVRPDTQYF
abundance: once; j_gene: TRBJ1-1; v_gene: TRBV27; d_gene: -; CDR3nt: -; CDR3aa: CASSVGAGTGVFF
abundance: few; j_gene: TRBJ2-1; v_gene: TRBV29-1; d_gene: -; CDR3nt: TGCAGCGTCCAAAGAGGAGGTGAGCAGTTCTTC; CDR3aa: CSVQRGGEQFF
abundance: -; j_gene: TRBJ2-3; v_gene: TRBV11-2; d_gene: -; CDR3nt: TGTGCCAGCAGCAGAATTACTAGCTTTTCAGATACGCAGTATTTT; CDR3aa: CASSRITSFSDTQYF
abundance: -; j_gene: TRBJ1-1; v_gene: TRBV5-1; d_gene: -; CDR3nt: TGCGCCAGCAGCTTGAGGTCGGGGGACACTGAAGCTTTCTTT; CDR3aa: CASSLRSGDTEAFF
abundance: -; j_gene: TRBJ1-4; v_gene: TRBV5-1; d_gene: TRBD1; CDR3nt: TGCGCCAGCAGCGCGGACAGGGTAATTAATGAAAAACTGTTTTTT; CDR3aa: CASSADRVINEKLFF
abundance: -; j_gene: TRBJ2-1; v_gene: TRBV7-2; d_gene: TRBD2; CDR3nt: TGTGCCAGCAGCAGTCTTGGCGGGGGGGCGTGGGAGCAGTTCTTC; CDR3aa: CASSSLGGGAWEQFF
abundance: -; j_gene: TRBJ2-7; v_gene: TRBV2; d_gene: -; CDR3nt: TGTGCCAGCAGTGAAAAGAGGACTACCTACGAGCAGTACTTC; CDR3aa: CASSEKRTTYEQYF
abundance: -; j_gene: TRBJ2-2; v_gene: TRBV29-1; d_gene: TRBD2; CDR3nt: TGCAGCGTTAGTACTAGCGGGGGGACCGGGGAGCTGTTTTTT; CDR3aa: CSVSTSGGTGELFF
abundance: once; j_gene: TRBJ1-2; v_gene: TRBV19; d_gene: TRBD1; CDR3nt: TGTGCCAGTAGTACGGACAGGGTTGATGGCTACACCTTC; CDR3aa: CASSTDRVDGYTF
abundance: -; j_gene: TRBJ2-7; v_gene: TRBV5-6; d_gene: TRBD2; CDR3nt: TGTGCCAGCAGCTTGGGGACTAGCGGGATCGAGTTCTACGAGCAGTACTTC; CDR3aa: CASSLGTSGIEFYEQYF
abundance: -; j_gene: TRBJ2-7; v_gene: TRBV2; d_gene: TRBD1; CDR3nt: TGTGCCAGTCTGACAGGGGACTACGAGCAGTACTTC; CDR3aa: CASLTGDYEQYF
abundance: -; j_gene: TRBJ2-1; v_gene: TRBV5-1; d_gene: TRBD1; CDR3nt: TGCGCCAGCAGCTTGGACAGGGGAAATGAGCAGTTCTTC; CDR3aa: CASSLDRGNEQFF
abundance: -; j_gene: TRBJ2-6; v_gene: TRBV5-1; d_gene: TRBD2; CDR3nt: TGCGCCAGCAGGGGGGCGGGAGGTGGGGCCAACGTCCTGACTTTC; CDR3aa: CASRGAGGGANVLTF
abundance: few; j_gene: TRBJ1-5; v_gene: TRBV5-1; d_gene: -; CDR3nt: TGCGCCAGCAGCTTGGACGGTAGCAATCAGCCCCAGCATTTT; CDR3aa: CASSLDGSNQPQHF
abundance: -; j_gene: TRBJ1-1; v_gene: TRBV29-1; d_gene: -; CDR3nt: TGCAGCGTTGAATCGTTAGGGGTGAACACTGAAGCTTTCTTT; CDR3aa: CSVESLGVNTEAFF
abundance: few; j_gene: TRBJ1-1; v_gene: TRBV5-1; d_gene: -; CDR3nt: TGCGCCAGCAGCCCCACGACAAGACACACTGAAGCTTTCTTT; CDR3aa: CASSPTTRHTEAFF
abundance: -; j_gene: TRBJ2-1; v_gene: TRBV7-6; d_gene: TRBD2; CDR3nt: TGTGCCAGCAGCTTAGTTCTAGCGGAATACAATGAGCAGTTCTTC; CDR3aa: CASSLVLAEYNEQFF
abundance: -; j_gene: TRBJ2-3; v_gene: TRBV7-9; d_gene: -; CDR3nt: TGTGCCAGCAGCTTGTTGGGCCCATTTCAAAATACGCAGTATTTT; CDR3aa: CASSLLGPFQNTQYF